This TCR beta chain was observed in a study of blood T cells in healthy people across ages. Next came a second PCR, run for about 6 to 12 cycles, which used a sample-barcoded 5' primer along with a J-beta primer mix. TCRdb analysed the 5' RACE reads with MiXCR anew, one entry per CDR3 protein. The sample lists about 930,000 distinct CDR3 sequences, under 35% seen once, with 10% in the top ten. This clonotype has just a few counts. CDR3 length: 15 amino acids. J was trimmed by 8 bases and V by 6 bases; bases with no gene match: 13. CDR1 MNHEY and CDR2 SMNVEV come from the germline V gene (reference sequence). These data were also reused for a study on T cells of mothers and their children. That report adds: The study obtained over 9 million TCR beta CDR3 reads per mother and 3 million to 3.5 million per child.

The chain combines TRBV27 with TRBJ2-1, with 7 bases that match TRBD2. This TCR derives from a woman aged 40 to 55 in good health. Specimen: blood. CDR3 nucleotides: TGTGCCAGCAGAAATGGAGCGGGGATTGGAGATGAGCAGTTCTTC. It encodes CASRNGAGIGDEQFF.